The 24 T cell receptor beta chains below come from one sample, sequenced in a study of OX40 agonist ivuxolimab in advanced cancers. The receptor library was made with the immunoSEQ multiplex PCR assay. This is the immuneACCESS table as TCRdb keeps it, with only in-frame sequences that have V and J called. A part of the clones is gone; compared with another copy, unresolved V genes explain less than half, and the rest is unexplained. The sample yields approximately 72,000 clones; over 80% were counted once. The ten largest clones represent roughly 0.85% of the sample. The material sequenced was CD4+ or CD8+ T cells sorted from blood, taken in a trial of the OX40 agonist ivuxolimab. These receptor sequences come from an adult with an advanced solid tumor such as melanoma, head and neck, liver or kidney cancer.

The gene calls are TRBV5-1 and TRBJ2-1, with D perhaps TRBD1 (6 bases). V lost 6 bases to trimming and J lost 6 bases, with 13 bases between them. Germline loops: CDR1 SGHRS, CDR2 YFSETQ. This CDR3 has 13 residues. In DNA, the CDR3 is TGCGCCAGCAAGAGGGACATTTCCAATGAGCAGTTCTTC. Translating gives CASKRDISNEQFF.

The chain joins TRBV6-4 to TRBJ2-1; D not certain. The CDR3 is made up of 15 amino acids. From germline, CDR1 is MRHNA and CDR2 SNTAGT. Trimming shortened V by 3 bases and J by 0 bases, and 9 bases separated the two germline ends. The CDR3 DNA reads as TGTGCCAGCAGTGATCGGCCTTTCTCCTACAATGAGCAGTTCTTC. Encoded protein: CASSDRPFSYNEQFF.

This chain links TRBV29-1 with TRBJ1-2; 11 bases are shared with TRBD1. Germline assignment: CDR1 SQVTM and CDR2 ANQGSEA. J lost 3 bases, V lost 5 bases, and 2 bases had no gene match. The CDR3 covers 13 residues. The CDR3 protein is CSVMGQGDYGYTF. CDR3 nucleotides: TGCAGCGTTATGGGACAGGGGGACTATGGCTACACCTTC.

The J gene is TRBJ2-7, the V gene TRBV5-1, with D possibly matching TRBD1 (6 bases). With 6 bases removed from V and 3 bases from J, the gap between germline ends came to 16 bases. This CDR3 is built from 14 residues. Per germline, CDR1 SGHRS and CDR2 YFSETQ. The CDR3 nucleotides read TGCGCCAGCATGCCGGGACAAGCATTCTACGAGCAGTACTTC. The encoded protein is CASMPGQAFYEQYF.

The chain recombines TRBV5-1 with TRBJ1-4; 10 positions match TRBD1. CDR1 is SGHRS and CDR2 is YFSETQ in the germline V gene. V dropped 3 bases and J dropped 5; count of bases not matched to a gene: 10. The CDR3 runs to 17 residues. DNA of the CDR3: TGCGCCAGCAGCTCCGGACAGGGGGGCGTACTGAATGAAAAACTGTTTTTT. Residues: CASSSGQGGVLNEKLFF.

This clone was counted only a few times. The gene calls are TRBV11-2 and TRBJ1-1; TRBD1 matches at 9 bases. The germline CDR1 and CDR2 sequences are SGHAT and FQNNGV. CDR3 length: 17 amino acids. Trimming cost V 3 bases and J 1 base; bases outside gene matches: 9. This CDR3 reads CASSFAGTGRWNTEAFF. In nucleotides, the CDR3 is TGTGCCAGCAGCTTCGCGGGGACAGGGCGGTGGAACACTGAAGCTTTCTTT.

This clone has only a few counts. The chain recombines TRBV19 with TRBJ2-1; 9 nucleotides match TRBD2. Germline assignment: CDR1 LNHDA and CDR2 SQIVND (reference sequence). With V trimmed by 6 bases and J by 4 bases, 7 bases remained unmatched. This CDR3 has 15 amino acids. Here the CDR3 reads CASSQLAGAYNEQFF. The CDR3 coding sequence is TGTGCCAGTAGCCAACTAGCGGGCGCTTACAATGAGCAGTTCTTC. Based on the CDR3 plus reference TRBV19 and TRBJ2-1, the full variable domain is DGGITQSPKYLFRKEGQNVTLSCEQNLNHDAMYWYRQDPGQGLRLIYYSQIVNDFQKGDIAEGYSVSREKKESFPLTVTSAQKNPTAFYLCASSQLAGAYNEQFFGPGTRLTVL.

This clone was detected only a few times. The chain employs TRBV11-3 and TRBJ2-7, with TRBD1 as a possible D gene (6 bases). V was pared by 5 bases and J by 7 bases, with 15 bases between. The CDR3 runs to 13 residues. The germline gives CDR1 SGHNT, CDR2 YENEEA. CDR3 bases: TGTGCCAGCAGCAAGGACAGCTCTCAGGAGCAGTACTTC. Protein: CASSKDSSQEQYF. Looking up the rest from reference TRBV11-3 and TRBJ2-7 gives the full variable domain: EAGVVQSPRYKIIEKKQPVAFWCNPISGHNTLYWYLQNLGQGPELLIRYENEEAVDDSQLPKDRFSAERLKGVDSTLKIQPAELGDSAVYLCASSKDSSQEQYFGPGTRLTVT.

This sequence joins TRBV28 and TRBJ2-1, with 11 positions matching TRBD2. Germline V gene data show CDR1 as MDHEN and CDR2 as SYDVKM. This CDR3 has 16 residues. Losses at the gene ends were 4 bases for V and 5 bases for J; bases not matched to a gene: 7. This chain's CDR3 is CASSSAGTSGHNEQFF. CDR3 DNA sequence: TGTGCCAGCAGTTCGGCCGGGACTAGCGGACACAATGAGCAGTTCTTC.

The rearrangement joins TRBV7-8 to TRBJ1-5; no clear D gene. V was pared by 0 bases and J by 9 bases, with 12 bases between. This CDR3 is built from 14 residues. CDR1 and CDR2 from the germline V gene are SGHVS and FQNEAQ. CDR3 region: CASSLALGAGPQHF. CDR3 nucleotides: TGTGCCAGCAGCTTAGCGTTAGGTGCAGGGCCCCAGCATTTT.

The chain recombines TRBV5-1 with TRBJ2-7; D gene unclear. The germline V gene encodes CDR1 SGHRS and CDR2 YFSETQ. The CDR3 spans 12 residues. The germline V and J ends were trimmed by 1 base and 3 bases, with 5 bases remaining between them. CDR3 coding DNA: TGCGCCAGCAGCTTGAACCGCTACGAGCAGTACTTC. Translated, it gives CASSLNRYEQYF.

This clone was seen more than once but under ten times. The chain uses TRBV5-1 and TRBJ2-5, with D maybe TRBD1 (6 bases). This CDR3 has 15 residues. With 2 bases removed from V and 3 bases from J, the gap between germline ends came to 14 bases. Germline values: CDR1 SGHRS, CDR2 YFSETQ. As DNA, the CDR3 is TGCGCCAGCAGCTTACAGGGAAGAGGAGAAGAGACCCAGTACTTC. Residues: CASSLQGRGEETQYF.

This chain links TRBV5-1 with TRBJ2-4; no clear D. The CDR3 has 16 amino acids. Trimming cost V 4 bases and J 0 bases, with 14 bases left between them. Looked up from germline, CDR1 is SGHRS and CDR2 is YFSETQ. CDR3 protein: CASSNRTFLAKNIQYF. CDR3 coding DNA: TGCGCCAGCAGCAACAGAACTTTCTTAGCCAAAAACATTCAGTACTTC.

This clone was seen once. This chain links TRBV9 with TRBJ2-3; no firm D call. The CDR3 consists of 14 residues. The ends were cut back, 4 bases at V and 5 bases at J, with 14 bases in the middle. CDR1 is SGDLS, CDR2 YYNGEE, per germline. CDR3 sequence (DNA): TGTGCCAGCAGCTCGCCCTTGGTGGGAGATACGCAGTATTTT. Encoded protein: CASSSPLVGDTQYF.

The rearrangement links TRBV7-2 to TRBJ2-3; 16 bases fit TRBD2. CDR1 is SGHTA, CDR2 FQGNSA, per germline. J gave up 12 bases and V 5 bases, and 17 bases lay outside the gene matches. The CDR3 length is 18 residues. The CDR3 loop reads CASSPRSGTSGGAKIQYF. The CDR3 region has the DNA TGTGCCAGCAGCCCTAGGTCCGGGACTAGCGGGGGGGCCAAAATACAGTATTTT.

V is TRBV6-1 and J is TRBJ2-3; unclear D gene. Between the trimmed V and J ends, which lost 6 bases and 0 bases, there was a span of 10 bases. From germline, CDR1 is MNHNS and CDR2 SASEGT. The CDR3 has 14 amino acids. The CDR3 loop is CASSLRESTDTQYF. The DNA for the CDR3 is TGTGCCAGCAGCCTCCGCGAAAGCACAGATACGCAGTATTTT.

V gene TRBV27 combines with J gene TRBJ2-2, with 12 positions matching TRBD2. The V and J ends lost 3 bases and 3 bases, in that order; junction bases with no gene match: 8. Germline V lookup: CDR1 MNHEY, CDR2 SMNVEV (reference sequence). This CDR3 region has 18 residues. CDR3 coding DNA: TGTGCCAGCAGTTTGCTAGCGGGGGGGAGTGGTGACACCGGGGAGCTGTTTTTT. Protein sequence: CASSLLAGGSGDTGELFF.

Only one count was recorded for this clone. The CDR3 nucleotides are TGTGCCAGCAGCTTGGTGGGGGAAAACTATGGCTACACCTTC. Translated: CASSLVGENYGYTF. J is TRBJ1-2 and V is TRBV5-8; tentative D call: TRBD1 (5 bases). In germline, CDR1 is SGHTS, CDR2 YDEGEE. Trimming cost V 0 bases and J 2 bases, with 8 bases left between them. There are 14 residues in the CDR3.

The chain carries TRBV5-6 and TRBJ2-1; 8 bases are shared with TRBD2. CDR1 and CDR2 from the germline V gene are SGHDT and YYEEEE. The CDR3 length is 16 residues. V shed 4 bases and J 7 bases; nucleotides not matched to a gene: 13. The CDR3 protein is CASSGIPGSGSNEQFF. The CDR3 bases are TGTGCCAGCAGCGGCATCCCGGGGAGCGGGAGTAATGAGCAGTTCTTC.

The CDR3: CASSHILAGAGETQYF. CDR3 in DNA: TGCGCCAGCAGCCACATACTAGCGGGGGCCGGGGAGACCCAGTACTTC. J is TRBJ2-5 and V is TRBV4-1; 11 nucleotides line up with TRBD2. Germline V gene sequence: CDR1 MGHRA, CDR2 YSYEKL. The junction had 8 bases not matched to a gene; V was cut back by 3 bases and J by 5 bases. The CDR3 consists of 16 residues.

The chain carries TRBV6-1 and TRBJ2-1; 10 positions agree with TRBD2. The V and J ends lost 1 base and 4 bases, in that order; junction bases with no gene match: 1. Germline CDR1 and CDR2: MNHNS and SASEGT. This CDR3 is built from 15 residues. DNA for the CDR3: TGTGCCAGCAGTGAAGGACTAGCGGGTTACAATGAGCAGTTCTTC. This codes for CASSEGLAGYNEQFF.

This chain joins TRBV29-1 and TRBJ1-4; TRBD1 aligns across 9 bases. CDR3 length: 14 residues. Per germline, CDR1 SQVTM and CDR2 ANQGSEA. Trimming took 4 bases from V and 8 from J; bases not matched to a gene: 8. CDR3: CSVAEGQGGEKLFF. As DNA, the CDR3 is TGCAGCGTTGCCGAGGGACAGGGAGGCGAAAAACTGTTTTTT. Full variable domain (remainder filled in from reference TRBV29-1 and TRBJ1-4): SAVISQKPSRDICQRGTSLTIQCQVDSQVTMMFWYRQQPGQSLTLIATANQGSEATYESGFVIDKFPISRPNLTFSTLTVSNMSPEDSSIYLCSVAEGQGGEKLFFGSGTQLSVL.

This CDR3 is CASSLYRVADTQYF. As DNA, the CDR3 is TGTGCCAGCAGCTTATACAGGGTGGCCGATACGCAGTATTTT. The gene calls are TRBV7-3 and TRBJ2-3; a weak D match, TRBD1 (6 bases). Between the trimmed V and J ends, which lost 2 bases and 6 bases, there was a span of 12 bases. The CDR3 loop spans 14 amino acids. The germline CDR1 and CDR2 sequences are SGHTA and FQGTGA. Together with reference TRBV7-3 and TRBJ2-3, the CDR3 gives the full variable domain: GAGVSQTPSNKVTEKGKYVELRCDPISGHTALYWYRQSLGQGPEFLIYFQGTGAADDSGLPNDRFFAVRPEGSVSTLKIQRTERGDSAVYLCASSLYRVADTQYFGPGTRLTVL.

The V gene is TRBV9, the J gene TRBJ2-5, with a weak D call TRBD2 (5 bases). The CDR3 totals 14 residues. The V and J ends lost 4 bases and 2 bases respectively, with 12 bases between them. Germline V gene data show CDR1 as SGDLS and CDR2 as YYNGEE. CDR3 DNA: TGTGCCAGCAGCACCCTTACGGGACAAGAGACCCAGTACTTC. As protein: CASSTLTGQETQYF.